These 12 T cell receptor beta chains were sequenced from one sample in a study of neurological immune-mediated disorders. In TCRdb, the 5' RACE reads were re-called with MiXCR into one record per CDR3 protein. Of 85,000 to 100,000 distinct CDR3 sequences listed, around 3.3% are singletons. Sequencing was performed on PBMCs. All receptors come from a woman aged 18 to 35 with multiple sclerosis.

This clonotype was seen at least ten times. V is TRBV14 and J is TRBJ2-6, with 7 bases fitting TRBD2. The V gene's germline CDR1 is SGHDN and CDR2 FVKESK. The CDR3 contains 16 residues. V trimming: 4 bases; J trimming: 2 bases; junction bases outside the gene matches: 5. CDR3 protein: CASSRGGSAGANVLTF. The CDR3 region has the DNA TGTGCCAGCAGCCGGGGGGGTAGCGCTGGGGCCAACGTCCTGACTTTC.

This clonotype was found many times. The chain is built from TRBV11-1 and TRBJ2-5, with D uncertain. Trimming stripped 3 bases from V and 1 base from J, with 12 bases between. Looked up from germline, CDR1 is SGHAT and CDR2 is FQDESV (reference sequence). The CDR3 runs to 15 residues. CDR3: CASSLRPGLQETQYF. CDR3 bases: TGTGCCAGCAGCTTGAGGCCGGGCCTCCAAGAGACCCAGTACTTC.

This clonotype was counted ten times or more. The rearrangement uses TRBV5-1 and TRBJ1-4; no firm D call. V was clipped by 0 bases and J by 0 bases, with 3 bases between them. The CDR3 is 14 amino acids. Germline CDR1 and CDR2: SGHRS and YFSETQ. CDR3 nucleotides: TGCGCCAGCAGCTTGGATGCAACTAATGAAAAACTGTTTTTT. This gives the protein CASSLDATNEKLFF.

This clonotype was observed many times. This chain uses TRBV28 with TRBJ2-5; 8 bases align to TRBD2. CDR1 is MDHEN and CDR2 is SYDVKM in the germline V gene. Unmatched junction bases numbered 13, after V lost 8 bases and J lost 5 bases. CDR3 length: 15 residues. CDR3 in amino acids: CASSQWSGSRETQYF. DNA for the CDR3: TGTGCCAGCTCCCAATGGAGCGGGAGTAGGGAGACCCAGTACTTC.

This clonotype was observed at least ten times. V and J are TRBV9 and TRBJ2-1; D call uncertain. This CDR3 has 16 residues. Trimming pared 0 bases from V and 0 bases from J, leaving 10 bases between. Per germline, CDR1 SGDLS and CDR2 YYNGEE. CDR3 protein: CASSVEGVSSYNEQFF. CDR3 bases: TGTGCCAGCAGCGTAGAAGGCGTGAGCTCCTACAATGAGCAGTTCTTC.

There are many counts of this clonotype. The CDR3 region has the DNA TGCGCCAGCAGCTTGGGCCCTTTGGGGGAAACTGAAGCTTTCTTT. It specifies CASSLGPLGETEAFF. The gene calls are TRBV5-1 and TRBJ1-1; D is perhaps TRBD1 (5 bases). The CDR3 is 15 amino acids. Germline-derived CDR1 and CDR2 are SGHRS and YFSETQ. V was trimmed by 0 bases and J by 5 bases, leaving 14 bases between them.

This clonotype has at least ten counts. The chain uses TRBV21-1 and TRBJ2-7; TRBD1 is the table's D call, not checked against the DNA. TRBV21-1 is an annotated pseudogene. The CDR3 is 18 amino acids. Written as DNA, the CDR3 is TGTGCCAGCAGCTCGGGACAGGGCCAAACGAACAGCTCCTACGAGCAGTACTTC. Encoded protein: CASSSGQGQTNSSYEQYF.

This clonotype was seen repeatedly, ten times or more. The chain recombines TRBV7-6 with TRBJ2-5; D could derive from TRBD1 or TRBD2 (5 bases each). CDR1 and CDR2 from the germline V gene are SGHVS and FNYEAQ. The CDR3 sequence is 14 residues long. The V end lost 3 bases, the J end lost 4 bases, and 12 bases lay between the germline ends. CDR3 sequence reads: CASSLVSGGETQYF. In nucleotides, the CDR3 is TGTGCCAGCAGCTTGGTTAGTGGGGGAGAGACCCAGTACTTC.

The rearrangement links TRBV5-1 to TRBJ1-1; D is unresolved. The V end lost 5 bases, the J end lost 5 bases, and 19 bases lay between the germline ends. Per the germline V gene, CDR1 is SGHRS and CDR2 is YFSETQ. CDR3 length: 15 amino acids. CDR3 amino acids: CASSWKGMFGTEAFF. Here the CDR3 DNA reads TGCGCCAGCAGTTGGAAAGGGATGTTCGGGACTGAAGCTTTCTTT.

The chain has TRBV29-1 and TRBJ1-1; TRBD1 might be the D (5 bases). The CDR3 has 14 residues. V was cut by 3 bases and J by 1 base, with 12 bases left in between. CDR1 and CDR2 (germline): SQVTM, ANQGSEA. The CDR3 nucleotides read TGCAGCGTTGACTCGCCCGGGGGGAACACTGAAGCTTTCTTT. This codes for CSVDSPGGNTEAFF.

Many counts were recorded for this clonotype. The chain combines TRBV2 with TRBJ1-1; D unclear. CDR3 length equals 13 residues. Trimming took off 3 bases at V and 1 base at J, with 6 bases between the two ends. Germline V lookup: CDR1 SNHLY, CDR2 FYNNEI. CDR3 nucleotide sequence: TGTGCCAGCAGTGAGGTTAGGAACACTGAAGCTTTCTTT. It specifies CASSEVRNTEAFF.

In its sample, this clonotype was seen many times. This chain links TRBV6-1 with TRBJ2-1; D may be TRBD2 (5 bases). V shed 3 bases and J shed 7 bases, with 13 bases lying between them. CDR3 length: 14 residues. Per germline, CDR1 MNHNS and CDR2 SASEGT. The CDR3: CASSEMREWNEQFF. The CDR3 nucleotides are TGTGCCAGCAGTGAGATGAGGGAGTGGAATGAGCAGTTCTTC.